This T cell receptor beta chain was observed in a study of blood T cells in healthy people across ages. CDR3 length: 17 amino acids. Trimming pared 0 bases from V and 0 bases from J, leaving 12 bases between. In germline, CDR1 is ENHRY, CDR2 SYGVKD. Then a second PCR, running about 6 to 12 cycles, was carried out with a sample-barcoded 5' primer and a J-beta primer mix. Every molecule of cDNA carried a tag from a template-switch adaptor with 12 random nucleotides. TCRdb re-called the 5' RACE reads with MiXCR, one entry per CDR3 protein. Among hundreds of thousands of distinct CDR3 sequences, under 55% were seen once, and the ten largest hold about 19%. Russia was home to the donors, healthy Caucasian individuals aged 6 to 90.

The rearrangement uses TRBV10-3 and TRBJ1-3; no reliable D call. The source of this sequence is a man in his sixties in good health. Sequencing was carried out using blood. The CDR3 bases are TGTGCCATCAGTGAGTCCCCAGGAACACACTCTGGAAACACCATATATTTT. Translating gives CAISESPGTHSGNTIYF.